Below are 23 T cell receptor beta chains sequenced from a single sample in a study of somatic mutations in cytotoxic T cells in rheumatoid arthritis. Only in-frame clones appear in the TCRdb table, and some are missing; sequencing was by immunoSEQ multiplex PCR. The sample contains roughly 4,000 clones, approximately 93% of which appear only once. Material: CD8+ T cells sorted from blood. All receptors derive from a woman aged 55-69 years with rheumatoid arthritis.

The gene calls are TRBV28 and TRBJ2-2; 8 bases align to TRBD2. Trimming removed 6 bases from V and 6 bases from J; junction bases left unmatched: 9. CDR1 and CDR2 (germline): MDHEN, SYDVKM. This CDR3 is 15 amino acids long. CDR3 DNA sequence: TGTGCCAGCAGCCCGGGGGGGATTAAGGCCGGGGAGCTGTTTTTT. This encodes CASSPGGIKAGELFF.

The chain carries TRBV10-3 and TRBJ2-5; 8 bases agree with TRBD2. The trim removed 3 bases at V and 5 bases at J, leaving 8 bases unmatched. The germline V gene encodes CDR1 ENHRY and CDR2 SYGVKD. The CDR3 is 15 residues long. For the CDR3, the DNA is TGTGCCATCAGTGACACTAGCGGAGGGAGGGAGACCCAGTACTTC. Residues: CAISDTSGGRETQYF.

V and J are TRBV6-4 and TRBJ2-1; TRBD2 is a possible D gene (6 bases). V was trimmed by 0 bases and J by 8 bases, leaving 17 bases between them. Germline CDR1 is MRHNA and CDR2 is SNTAGT. There are 16 residues in the CDR3. This CDR3 is CASSDSLGWRADEQFF. CDR3 bases: TGTGCCAGCAGTGACTCTCTTGGATGGAGGGCCGATGAGCAGTTCTTC.

This clone was recorded only once. The V and J genes are TRBV7-6 and TRBJ1-1; 7 positions match TRBD1. The CDR3 is 14 amino acids. Germline loops: CDR1 SGHVS, CDR2 FNYEAQ. V was clipped by 1 base and J by 3 bases; unmatched bases: 2. Here the CDR3 reads CASSLGDSYTEAFF. The CDR3 nucleotides are TGTGCCAGCAGCTTAGGGGACAGCTACACTGAAGCTTTCTTT.

J is TRBJ1-1 and V is TRBV11-2; TRBD1 matches at 10 bases. This CDR3 is built from 14 residues. Germline CDR1 is SGHAT and CDR2 is FQNNGV. Germline trimming cut 4 bases from V and 7 bases from J; bases unmatched to any gene: 6. Written as DNA, the CDR3 is TGTGCCAGCAGCTCGGGACAGGGGCTAAGTGAAGCTTTCTTT. It codes for CASSSGQGLSEAFF.

This rearrangement joins TRBV5-6 to TRBJ2-7, with 9 bases fitting TRBD2. Germline V gives CDR1 SGHDT, CDR2 YYEEEE. The CDR3 consists of 17 residues. Trimming took 4 bases from V and 2 from J; bases not matched to a gene: 13. In DNA, the CDR3 is TGTGCCAGCAGCCCGTATTTTGCGGGGGGGCTTGCCTACGAGCAGTACGTC. Residues: CASSPYFAGGLAYEQYV.

This chain joins TRBV4-1 and TRBJ1-1; 8 bases agree with TRBD1. J was trimmed by 4 bases and V by 0 bases; bases with no gene match: 7. The CDR3 spans 16 residues. Germline values: CDR1 MGHRA, CDR2 YSYEKL. DNA for the CDR3: TGCGCCAGCAGCCAAGACCGACAGGGGTCGCCCACTGAAGCTTTCTTT. Translation gives CASSQDRQGSPTEAFF.

This chain uses TRBV27 with TRBJ2-7, with 9 positions matching TRBD1. V lost 6 bases, J lost 5 bases, and 11 bases stayed unmatched. There are 15 residues in the CDR3. Germline CDR1 is MNHEY and CDR2 is SMNVEV (reference sequence). The CDR3 protein is CASRITGGVWNEQYV. CDR3 nucleotide sequence: TGTGCCAGCAGAATAACAGGGGGCGTGTGGAACGAGCAGTACGTC.

This sequence joins TRBV28 and TRBJ2-7; D unclear. The CDR3 covers 15 residues. CDR1 MDHEN and CDR2 SYDVKM come from the germline V gene. V shed 6 bases and J shed 1 base, with 16 bases lying between them. The CDR3 loop reads CASRATGAASYEQYF. DNA of the CDR3: TGTGCCAGCAGAGCTACTGGCGCAGCGTCCTACGAGCAGTACTTC.

V is TRBV27 and J is TRBJ1-1; 7 bases align to TRBD1. Germline CDR1 and CDR2: MNHEY and SMNVEV (reference sequence). The CDR3 covers 14 residues. The junction had 10 bases not matched to a gene; V was cut back by 5 bases and J by 7 bases. CDR3 in amino acids: CASSPGTVSYEAFF. CDR3 DNA: TGTGCCAGCAGTCCCGGGACAGTCAGTTATGAAGCTTTCTTT.

This rearrangement joins TRBV5-5 to TRBJ2-5; TRBD2 might be the D (6 bases). The CDR3 is made up of 15 amino acids. V lost 4 bases and J 2 bases, leaving 15 bases between the germline ends. The germline V gene encodes CDR1 SGHKS and CDR2 YYEKEE (reference sequence). CDR3 loop: CASSPSGLPQETQYF. In nucleotides, the CDR3 is TGTGCCAGCAGCCCGAGTGGACTACCTCAAGAGACCCAGTACTTC.

This clone has more than one count but fewer than ten. V and J are TRBV10-1 and TRBJ2-2, with 12 bases that match TRBD2. CDR3 size: 16 residues. The germline gives CDR1 WNHNN, CDR2 SYGVQD (reference sequence). V lost 9 bases, J lost 2 bases, and 7 bases stayed unmatched. The CDR3 sequence is CARPPLAGGNTGELFF. CDR3 sequence (DNA): TGCGCCAGGCCCCCACTAGCGGGAGGTAACACCGGGGAGCTGTTTTTT.

This chain uses TRBV5-6 with TRBJ1-1; a possible D gene is TRBD1 (6 bases). Deletions cut 0 bases from V and 11 bases from J, with 14 bases between. CDR1 and CDR2 from the germline V gene are SGHDT and YYEEEE. The CDR3 extends over 13 amino acids. CDR3 DNA: TGTGCCAGCAGCTTGGCGGCGGACAGTCATGCTTTCTTT. Protein sequence: CASSLAADSHAFF. Full variable domain (outside the CDR3, taken from reference TRBV5-6 and TRBJ1-1): DAGVTQSPTHLIKTRGQQVTLRCSPKSGHDTVSWYQQALGQGPQFIFQYYEEEERQRGNFPDRFSGHQFPNYSSELNVNALLLGDSALYLCASSLAADSHAFFGQGTRLTVV.

V usage is TRBV19 and J usage is TRBJ1-5; D uncertain. The CDR3 has 15 amino acids. The V end lost 1 base, the J end lost 10 bases, and 17 bases lay between the germline ends. The V gene's germline CDR1 is LNHDA and CDR2 SQIVND (reference sequence). CDR3 region: CASSIAPGIQNPQHF. CDR3 in DNA: TGTGCCAGTAGTATAGCCCCAGGCATCCAAAACCCCCAGCATTTT. The entire variable domain, with the rest obtained from reference TRBV19 and TRBJ1-5, is as follows: DGGITQSPKYLFRKEGQNVTLSCEQNLNHDAMYWYRQDPGQGLRLIYYSQIVNDFQKGDIAEGYSVSREKKESFPLTVTSAQKNPTAFYLCASSIAPGIQNPQHFGDGTRLSIL.

The V and J genes are TRBV10-1 and TRBJ1-1; 8 bases agree with TRBD1. The germline CDR1 and CDR2 sequences are WNHNN and SYGVQD (reference sequence). The V segment lost 7 bases and the J segment 1 base; nucleotides outside the gene matches: 17. The length of the CDR3 is 18 residues. The CDR3 DNA follows: TGCGCCAGCAACAAGACCTCACAGGGGGTACTGAGGAACACTGAAGCTTTCTTT. It translates to CASNKTSQGVLRNTEAFF.

CDR3 DNA: TGTGCCAGCACCCAAACAGGGTATAGCAATCAGCCCCAGCATTTT. The encoded protein is CASTQTGYSNQPQHF. V usage is TRBV5-6 and J usage is TRBJ1-5; weak D call: TRBD1 (6 bases). Trimming pared 6 bases from V and 0 bases from J, leaving 13 bases between. CDR3 size: 15 residues. Germline CDR1 and CDR2: SGHDT and YYEEEE.

V is TRBV28 and J is TRBJ2-5, with 7 bases aligning to TRBD1. CDR1 and CDR2 (germline): MDHEN, SYDVKM. The CDR3 spans 18 residues. V shed 2 bases, J shed 0 bases, and the junction held 12 bases outside the gene matches. The CDR3 loop reads CASSLTTGVVWDQETQYF. In DNA, the CDR3 is TGTGCCAGCAGTTTAACTACAGGGGTTGTTTGGGACCAAGAGACCCAGTACTTC. Full variable domain (outside the CDR3, taken from reference TRBV28 and TRBJ2-5): DVKVTQSSRYLVKRTGEKVFLECVQDMDHENMFWYRQDPGLGLRLIYFSYDVKMKEKGDIPEGYSVSREKKERFSLILESASTNQTSMYLCASSLTTGVVWDQETQYFGPGTRLLVL.

The rearrangement joins TRBV28 to TRBJ1-1, with 7 positions matching TRBD1. Germline V gene data show CDR1 as MDHEN and CDR2 as SYDVKM. J gave up 5 bases and V 4 bases, and 13 bases lay outside the gene matches. The CDR3 has 16 amino acids. The CDR3 loop is CASSSQGTLRWTEAFF. The DNA of the CDR3 is TGTGCCAGCAGTTCACAGGGGACATTGCGTTGGACTGAAGCTTTCTTT.

The chain combines TRBV19 with TRBJ2-2; D may be TRBD2 (7 bases). The V gene's germline CDR1 is LNHDA and CDR2 SQIVND (reference sequence). Trimming removed 7 bases at V and 7 bases at J, with 19 bases between. This CDR3 region has 15 residues. The chain's CDR3 is CASTLAGGPGGELFF. The DNA for the CDR3 is TGTGCCAGTACCCTAGCCGGGGGGCCGGGCGGGGAGCTGTTTTTT.

The rearrangement uses TRBV6-6 and TRBJ1-1; tentatively, D is TRBD1 (5 bases). V was pared by 2 bases and J by 7 bases, with 14 bases between. Germline-derived CDR1 and CDR2 are MNHNY and SVGAGI (reference sequence). There are 14 residues in the CDR3. The CDR3 region is CASSYGVTGGEAFF. CDR3 nucleotides: TGTGCCAGCAGTTACGGGGTTACCGGGGGTGAAGCTTTCTTT.

This clone is a singleton in its sample. In nucleotides, the CDR3 is TGTGCCAGCAGCCCCGGACTAGCGGGGGAAGGGGATACGCAGTATTTT. Translated: CASSPGLAGEGDTQYF. The V call is TRBV5-6, the J call TRBJ2-3; 13 bases agree with TRBD2. The germline V gene encodes CDR1 SGHDT and CDR2 YYEEEE. The CDR3 covers 16 residues. J was trimmed by 6 bases and V by 4 bases; bases with no gene match: 8.

The chain combines TRBV25-1 with TRBJ1-1, with no clear D. The V and J ends lost 0 bases and 8 bases respectively, with 13 bases between them. The CDR3 is 14 amino acids. CDR1 is MGHDK and CDR2 is SYGVNS in the germline V gene. The CDR3 sequence: CASSEYEEGTEAFF. Written as DNA, the CDR3 is TGTGCCAGCAGTGAATACGAGGAGGGAACCGAAGCTTTCTTT.

This clone has only one observation. The chain links TRBV19 to TRBJ2-7; 13 bases are a match to TRBD2. The ends lost 5 bases at V and 7 bases at J; junction bases unmatched: 8. There are 15 residues in the CDR3. The germline CDR1 and CDR2 sequences are LNHDA and SQIVND (reference sequence). This CDR3 is CASSPGTSGVGEQYV. Written as DNA, the CDR3 is TGTGCCAGTAGTCCCGGGACTAGCGGGGTTGGTGAGCAGTACGTC.